This T cell receptor (beta chain) was sequenced for a study of shared clonotypes between healthy human individuals. Study as a whole: Each donor contributed plates that comprised three CD4 naive, three CD4 memory, two CD8 naive and one CD8 memory.

This clone has only one observation. Its antigen is not known. Compared with germline, one end of the junction differs, possibly owing to a read error. Per sorted-subset replicate PCR, input was approximately 0.2 ug DNA, representing about 29,000 T cell genomes. The method was immunoSEQ multiplex PCR; TCRdb's version includes in-frame clones alone and lacks a portion of them. Here the sample spans about 2,500,000 clones, roughly nine tenths being singletons. Germline V CDR1 and CDR2: LNHDA, SQIVND (reference sequence). The length of the CDR3 is 12 residues. Points from the study as a whole: Researchers sampled only blood; tissue repertoires likely differ. Sharing across four donors was highest in naive CD4 (roughly 5%) and lowest in memory CD8 (roughly 0.4%).

Input material: naive CD4+ T cells sorted from blood. Subset given: CD45RA+ positively selected. This TCR was recovered from a man between 18 and 35 years old in good health. The chain uses TRBV19 and TRBJ2-4; unclear D gene. In DNA, the CDR3 is TGTGCCAGTAGTATGAATCCCCCCCATATACACTTC. Its protein is CASSMNPPHIHF. The variable domain in full, with the rest retrieved from reference TRBV19 and TRBJ2-4, is DGGITQSPKYLFRKEGQNVTLSCEQNLNHDAMYWYRQDPGQGLRLIYYSQIVNDFQKGDIAEGYSVSREKKESFPLTVTSAQKNPTAFYLCASSMNPPHIHFGAGTRLSVL.